The source of this TCR beta chain is a study of T cells in Graves' hyperthyroidism and ophthalmopathy. Broader study findings: Blood also carried most thyroid clonotypes expanded above 0.001.

Details on this clonotype: The antigen is not known.

What was amplified from RNA transcripts were TCR beta CDR3 regions. The TCR CDR3 first-round RT-PCR relied on the HTBI primer set. MiXCR, applied by TCRdb to the multiplex PCR reads, yields one record per CDR3 protein. The table includes 300,000 to 450,000 distinct CDR3 sequences, approximately 14% detected once. Patients aged 18 to 65 had newly diagnosed hyperthyroidism that had lasted under 2 months. The junction had 11 bases not matched to a gene; V was cut back by 4 bases and J by 7 bases. CDR1 and CDR2 (germline): MDHEN, SYDVKM. The CDR3 extends over 17 amino acids. Sequencing was done on a sample of blood. The origin of this receptor is a woman aged 60-75 years with Graves' hyperthyroidism. V is TRBV28 and J is TRBJ2-7; 15 bases fit TRBD2. This CDR3 reads CASSSAGLAGGGEEQYF. The CDR3 DNA follows: TGTGCCAGCAGTTCGGCCGGACTAGCGGGAGGGGGGGAAGAGCAGTACTTC.